This T cell receptor beta chain originates from a study of CD8 T cells in Susac syndrome. About the study: Patients with Susac syndrome had blood drawn and were at that point therapy-naive, on corticosteroids, or on intravenous immunoglobulin alone. Study results and limitations: Clonal expansion was not observed in the Susac syndrome CD4+ T cell repertoires.

TCR beta was sequenced from blood CD8+ and CD4+ T cells. Both CD4+ and CD8+ T cells were negatively isolated, and TEMRA cells underwent FACS enrichment. An amount of RNA that ranged from 0.5 to 1 ug was reverse transcribed with random hexamers. A single record per CDR3 protein comes from TCRdb applying MiXCR to the immunoSEQ multiplex PCR reads. The top ten clones hold over 0.15% of a sample with about 210,000 distinct CDR3 sequences, 94% of them seen once. V lost 3 bases, J lost 7 bases, and 5 bases stayed unmatched. CDR3 length equals 13 residues. Points on this clonotype: As yet, its antigen is unknown.

Sequenced material: CD4+ T cells from PBMCs. The chain is built from TRBV12-3 or TRBV12-4 and TRBJ2-5; 7 bases agree with TRBD1. The clonotype comes from a human donor with Susac syndrome. Here the CDR3 reads CASSLTGLGTQYF. DNA of the CDR3: TGTGCCAGCAGTTTGACAGGGTTGGGGACCCAGTACTTC.